Listed here are 2 T cell receptor beta chains from one sample, sequenced in a study of identical twins. TCRdb re-derived calls from the 5' RACE reads in MiXCR, one entry per CDR3 protein. The sample includes around 1.7 million distinct CDR3 sequences, roughly a third seen only once; the top ten take more than 0.25%. Input material: cord blood. The receptor source for this set is a newborn girl in good health.

This clonotype turned up a few times. This chain links TRBV20-1 with TRBJ2-3; D assignment may be TRBD1 or TRBD2 (6 bases each). CDR3 length equals 14 residues. The ends were cut back, 4 bases at V and 1 base at J, with 12 bases in the middle. The germline V gene encodes CDR1 DFQATT and CDR2 SNEGSKA (reference sequence). The chain's CDR3 is CSAKARGRTDTQYF. The CDR3 DNA reads as TGCAGTGCTAAGGCTCGGGGGCGCACAGATACGCAGTATTTT.

With regard to this clonotype: A read error may account for a junction end that differs from germline. V gene TRBV6-5 combines with J gene TRBJ1-4; D uncertain. Germline loops: CDR1 MNHEY, CDR2 SVGAGI. This CDR3 has 16 amino acids. CDR3 in amino acids: CASSYLGPATNERLFF. In DNA, the CDR3 is TGTGCCAGCAGTTACTTAGGGCCTGCAACTAATGAAAGACTGTTTTTT.